These T cell receptor beta chains were read from a single sample in a study of cytomegalovirus exposure and HLA in healthy donors. Here immunoSEQ multiplex PCR was the method, and the copy in TCRdb shows in-frame clones only, minus some. In the table there are about 160,000 clones, 85% of which are singletons. The sample was PBMCs. The origin of the receptors is a boy younger than 10 in good health and CMV-seronegative. CDR3s include the opening cysteine and the closing phenylalanine or tryptophan. The order of the fields is CDR3 length, D gene, V gene, J gene, clone size, CDR3 DNA, CDR3 protein. D genes are given only for firm matches. Clone size, where shown, is once, few, many, or a class for clones that have expanded.

cdr3_length: 18
d_call: .
v_call: TRBV9
j_call: TRBJ2-6
clone_size: .
cdr3_nt: TGTGCCAGCAGCGTAGAAGGGGGTAGGGTCTCTGGGGCCAACGTCCTGACTTTC
cdr3_aa: CASSVEGGRVSGANVLTF

cdr3_length: 14
d_call: TRBD1
v_call: TRBV5-6
j_call: TRBJ2-7
clone_size: few
cdr3_nt: TGTGCCAGCAGCCCCGGGACAGGGTCCTACGAGCAGTACTTC
cdr3_aa: CASSPGTGSYEQYF

cdr3_length: 15
d_call: .
v_call: TRBV5-4
j_call: TRBJ2-1
clone_size: .
cdr3_nt: TGTGCCATTATGCCTGGGGGAGGAGTCCGCAATGAGCAGTTCTTC
cdr3_aa: CAIMPGGGVRNEQFF

cdr3_length: 15
d_call: .
v_call: TRBV28
j_call: TRBJ1-6
clone_size: .
cdr3_nt: TGTGCCAGCAGTTTACCTAGCTCCTATAATTCACCCCTCCACTTT
cdr3_aa: CASSLPSSYNSPLHF

cdr3_length: 13
d_call: .
v_call: TRBV5-6
j_call: TRBJ2-2
clone_size: few
cdr3_nt: TGTGCCAGCAGCTTTTCAGGCACCGGGGAGCTGTTTTTT
cdr3_aa: CASSFSGTGELFF

cdr3_length: 15
d_call: TRBD2
v_call: TRBV6-1
j_call: TRBJ2-3
clone_size: .
cdr3_nt: TGTGCCAGCAGAGGACTAGCGGGGGGGCCCGATACGCAGTATTTT
cdr3_aa: CASRGLAGGPDTQYF

cdr3_length: 18
d_call: .
v_call: TRBV15
j_call: TRBJ1-1
clone_size: .
cdr3_nt: TGTGCCACCAGCAGAGATCGTCGGCAGGGGCTAGTTTCTACTGAAGCTTTCTTT
cdr3_aa: CATSRDRRQGLVSTEAFF

cdr3_length: 11
d_call: TRBD2
v_call: TRBV29-1
j_call: TRBJ2-1
clone_size: .
cdr3_nt: TGCAGCGCGGGGGGAGGGGAATCGCAGTTCTTC
cdr3_aa: CSAGGGESQFF

cdr3_length: 14
d_call: .
v_call: TRBV19
j_call: TRBJ1-5
clone_size: .
cdr3_nt: TGTGCCAGTAGTAGACAACATAGCAATCAGCCCCAGCATTTT
cdr3_aa: CASSRQHSNQPQHF

cdr3_length: 17
d_call: .
v_call: TRBV28
j_call: TRBJ2-5
clone_size: .
cdr3_nt: TGTGCCAGCAGTTTGTTTTCGGGGGCCGAGCGGGGAGAGACCCAGTACTTC
cdr3_aa: CASSLFSGAERGETQYF

cdr3_length: 14
d_call: .
v_call: TRBV7-9
j_call: TRBJ2-5
clone_size: .
cdr3_nt: TGTGCCAGCAGCGCCCGGGGGGCGGAAGAGACCCAGTACTTC
cdr3_aa: CASSARGAEETQYF

cdr3_length: 15
d_call: .
v_call: TRBV27
j_call: TRBJ1-2
clone_size: .
cdr3_nt: TGTGCCAGCAGTTTATATTCCAGACTTAACTATGGCTACACCTTC
cdr3_aa: CASSLYSRLNYGYTF

cdr3_length: 15
d_call: .
v_call: TRBV6-1
j_call: TRBJ2-3
clone_size: .
cdr3_nt: TGTGCCAGCAGCCCCTTAGCGGTTAAGACAGATACGCAGTATTTT
cdr3_aa: CASSPLAVKTDTQYF

cdr3_length: 16
d_call: .
v_call: TRBV5-6
j_call: TRBJ2-2
clone_size: .
cdr3_nt: TGTGCCAGCAGCTTGGGGGGGCCCCTAAACACCGGGGAGCTGTTTTTT
cdr3_aa: CASSLGGPLNTGELFF

cdr3_length: 16
d_call: .
v_call: TRBV7-9
j_call: TRBJ1-5
clone_size: .
cdr3_nt: TGTGCCAGCAGCCATAATATAGACAGCAGCAATCAGCCCCAGCATTTT
cdr3_aa: CASSHNIDSSNQPQHF

cdr3_length: 13
d_call: .
v_call: TRBV6-4
j_call: TRBJ2-5
clone_size: .
cdr3_nt: TGTGCCAGCAGTGAGGCCACGTGGGGGGCCCAGTACTTC
cdr3_aa: CASSEATWGAQYF

cdr3_length: 13
d_call: TRBD1
v_call: TRBV11-2
j_call: TRBJ2-7
clone_size: .
cdr3_nt: TGTGCCAGCAGCTTTGTCAGGGGGCGGGAGCAGTACTTC
cdr3_aa: CASSFVRGREQYF

cdr3_length: 15
d_call: TRBD1
v_call: TRBV19
j_call: TRBJ1-5
clone_size: .
cdr3_nt: TGTGCCAGTAGTATATCAGGGGGGAGCAATCAGCCCCAGCATTTT
cdr3_aa: CASSISGGSNQPQHF

cdr3_length: 15
d_call: .
v_call: TRBV2
j_call: TRBJ1-1
clone_size: few
cdr3_nt: TGTGCCAGCAGTGAAGCGCTTCCGGGGAACACTGAAGCTTTCTTT
cdr3_aa: CASSEALPGNTEAFF

cdr3_length: 15
d_call: TRBD2
v_call: TRBV11-2
j_call: TRBJ2-7
clone_size: .
cdr3_nt: TGTGCCAGCAGCTCGTCGGGACTACTGACTCTTGAGCAGTACTTC
cdr3_aa: CASSSSGLLTLEQYF

cdr3_length: 13
d_call: TRBD1
v_call: TRBV6-1
j_call: TRBJ2-1
clone_size: .
cdr3_nt: TGTGCCGGGTGGGACAGAAATTACAATGAGCAGTTCTTC
cdr3_aa: CAGWDRNYNEQFF

cdr3_length: 20
d_call: TRBD2
v_call: TRBV14
j_call: TRBJ2-1
clone_size: .
cdr3_nt: TGTGCCAGCAGCCAACGAAGGGGACTAGCGGGGGCCTCTTCCTACAATGAGCAGTTCTTC
cdr3_aa: CASSQRRGLAGASSYNEQFF

cdr3_length: 13
d_call: .
v_call: TRBV25-1
j_call: TRBJ2-2
clone_size: .
cdr3_nt: TGTGCCAGCAGTGTCCGGGGAGTCGGGGAGCTGTTTTTT
cdr3_aa: CASSVRGVGELFF

cdr3_length: 15
d_call: .
v_call: TRBV30
j_call: TRBJ1-6
clone_size: few
cdr3_nt: TGTGCCTGGAGTGTTCCGGGGGGAGAGAGTTCACCCCTCCACTTT
cdr3_aa: CAWSVPGGESSPLHF

cdr3_length: 14
d_call: .
v_call: TRBV7-9
j_call: TRBJ2-7
clone_size: .
cdr3_nt: TGTTCCAGCAGCTTAGTCCCTGGAGCCTACGAGCAGTACTTC
cdr3_aa: CSSSLVPGAYEQYF

cdr3_length: 16
d_call: .
v_call: TRBV4-2
j_call: TRBJ2-1
clone_size: .
cdr3_nt: TGTGCCAGCAGCCAAGGTACCGGGGTTCGATACAATGAGCAGTTCTTC
cdr3_aa: CASSQGTGVRYNEQFF

cdr3_length: 15
d_call: TRBD1
v_call: TRBV15
j_call: TRBJ1-2
clone_size: .
cdr3_nt: TGTGCCACGAGCCGGGACAGTGGAAAATTATATGGCTACACCTTC
cdr3_aa: CATSRDSGKLYGYTF

cdr3_length: 15
d_call: .
v_call: TRBV4-1
j_call: TRBJ2-5
clone_size: once
cdr3_nt: TGCGCCAGCAGCCAAGTTGTGACTTTACAAGAGACCCAGTACTTC
cdr3_aa: CASSQVVTLQETQYF